These T cell receptor beta chains were read from a single sample in a study of T cells in localized non-small cell lung cancer. Profiling relied on immunoSEQ multiplex PCR, and the TCRdb table lists in-frame clones only, not all of them. The sample records around 140,000 clones, roughly 90% being singletons. Sequenced material: peripheral blood, taken before any cancer treatment. The receptors come from a female donor older than 55 with stage I lung adenocarcinoma. Each CDR3 is given with its conserved first and last residue. Fields, in order: clone size, V gene, J gene, D gene, CDR3 DNA, CDR3 protein. D genes are given only for firm matches. Where a row states a size, it is once, few, many or the class of an expanded clone; other rows omit it.

clone_size: NA; v_call: TRBV7-6; j_call: TRBJ2-3; d_call: TRBD2; cdr3_nt: TGTGCCAGCAGCTTAGGAGCCAAGCGGGAAAGCACAGATACGCAGTATTTT; cdr3_aa: CASSLGAKRESTDTQYF
clone_size: NA; v_call: TRBV7-6; j_call: TRBJ2-5; d_call: TRBD1; cdr3_nt: TGTGCCAGCGGCGGACAGGGGTACCAAGAGACCCAGTACTTC; cdr3_aa: CASGGQGYQETQYF
clone_size: NA; v_call: TRBV7-9; j_call: TRBJ2-1; d_call: NA; cdr3_nt: TGTGCCAGCAGCCTACTTGGACCTTACAATGAGCAGTTCTTC; cdr3_aa: CASSLLGPYNEQFF
clone_size: NA; v_call: TRBV5-1; j_call: TRBJ2-3; d_call: TRBD2; cdr3_nt: TGCGCCAGCAGCTTGCGGGAGTCTCTAGCGGGTCTCAGAACAGATACGCAGTATTTT; cdr3_aa: CASSLRESLAGLRTDTQYF
clone_size: once; v_call: TRBV29-1; j_call: TRBJ2-1; d_call: NA; cdr3_nt: TGCAGCGTTGAGAGCGGGCCCAGTAATGAGCAGTTCTTC; cdr3_aa: CSVESGPSNEQFF
clone_size: few; v_call: TRBV4-2; j_call: TRBJ1-1; d_call: TRBD1; cdr3_nt: TGTGCCAGCAGCCAACGCCAGGGGGCTGAAGCTTTCTTT; cdr3_aa: CASSQRQGAEAFF
clone_size: NA; v_call: TRBV6-1; j_call: TRBJ2-2; d_call: NA; cdr3_nt: TGTGCCAGCAGTGAAAAGACAGGCTACACCGGGGAGCTGTTTTTT; cdr3_aa: CASSEKTGYTGELFF
clone_size: few; v_call: TRBV7-7; j_call: TRBJ2-1; d_call: TRBD2; cdr3_nt: TGTGCCAGCAGCTTAAGGCTAGCGGGAGATTCCTCCTACAATGAGCAGTTCTTC; cdr3_aa: CASSLRLAGDSSYNEQFF
clone_size: NA; v_call: TRBV11-2; j_call: TRBJ2-7; d_call: NA; cdr3_nt: TGTGCCAGCAGCTTAAACGGGAGCCCTGCGATGGACGAGCAGTACTTC; cdr3_aa: CASSLNGSPAMDEQYF
clone_size: NA; v_call: TRBV5-4; j_call: TRBJ2-3; d_call: TRBD2; cdr3_nt: TGTGCCAGCAGCACTAGCGGAACCAGCACAGATACGCAGTATTTT; cdr3_aa: CASSTSGTSTDTQYF
clone_size: NA; v_call: TRBV5-4; j_call: TRBJ2-7; d_call: TRBD2; cdr3_nt: TGTGCCAGGTCCGAGCGGGAGGGCCCCTCCGAGCAGTACTTC; cdr3_aa: CARSEREGPSEQYF
clone_size: NA; v_call: TRBV6-5; j_call: TRBJ2-1; d_call: NA; cdr3_nt: TGTGCCAGCATAAGGGGCCGTGAGCAGTTCTTC; cdr3_aa: CASIRGREQFF
clone_size: NA; v_call: TRBV15; j_call: TRBJ1-4; d_call: NA; cdr3_nt: TGTGCCACCGGCAGGGGCACTAATGAAAAACTGTTTTTT; cdr3_aa: CATGRGTNEKLFF
clone_size: NA; v_call: TRBV5-1; j_call: TRBJ2-2; d_call: TRBD2; cdr3_nt: TGCGCCAGCAGCATTAGACTAGCGGGAGGCACCGGGGAGCTGTTTTTT; cdr3_aa: CASSIRLAGGTGELFF
clone_size: NA; v_call: TRBV11-2; j_call: TRBJ2-6; d_call: TRBD1; cdr3_nt: TGTGCCAGCAGCTCCCGGACAGGGGGCCTAACGTCTGGGGCCAACGTCCTGACTTTC; cdr3_aa: CASSSRTGGLTSGANVLTF
clone_size: NA; v_call: TRBV5-5; j_call: TRBJ2-7; d_call: TRBD2; cdr3_nt: TGTGCCAGCAGCCTCGCCGGGACTACCCCCTACGAGCAGTACTTC; cdr3_aa: CASSLAGTTPYEQYF
clone_size: NA; v_call: TRBV5-1; j_call: TRBJ2-7; d_call: TRBD2; cdr3_nt: TGCGCCAGCAGCTTGGGACTAGCGGGAGGAGACGAGCAGTACTTC; cdr3_aa: CASSLGLAGGDEQYF
clone_size: NA; v_call: TRBV19; j_call: TRBJ2-5; d_call: NA; cdr3_nt: TGTGCCAGTAGTAAGGCTAGCTTGGCGAATGGGGAGACCCAGTACTTC; cdr3_aa: CASSKASLANGETQYF
clone_size: few; v_call: TRBV28; j_call: TRBJ1-5; d_call: NA; cdr3_nt: TGTGCCGTGGGTTTTAGCAATCAGCCCCAGCATTTT; cdr3_aa: CAVGFSNQPQHF
clone_size: NA; v_call: TRBV19; j_call: TRBJ2-3; d_call: NA; cdr3_nt: TGTGCCAGTAGTGGGCCGGGACCTACGCAGTATTTT; cdr3_aa: CASSGPGPTQYF
clone_size: NA; v_call: TRBV5-1; j_call: TRBJ2-2; d_call: NA; cdr3_nt: TGCGCCAGCAGCAACCAGGGGGGCACCGGGGAGCTGTTTTTT; cdr3_aa: CASSNQGGTGELFF
clone_size: NA; v_call: TRBV30; j_call: TRBJ1-5; d_call: TRBD1; cdr3_nt: TGTGCCTGGAGTAGGGACAGGGGTAATCAGCCCCAGCATTTT; cdr3_aa: CAWSRDRGNQPQHF
clone_size: many; v_call: TRBV2; j_call: TRBJ1-2; d_call: NA; cdr3_nt: TGTGCCAGCACCAGTCAGGGCACGAACTATGGCTACACCTTC; cdr3_aa: CASTSQGTNYGYTF
clone_size: NA; v_call: TRBV5-5; j_call: TRBJ2-7; d_call: NA; cdr3_nt: TGTGCCAGCGGACGGCAGGGGTTAGGTTACGAGCAGTACTTC; cdr3_aa: CASGRQGLGYEQYF
clone_size: NA; v_call: TRBV5-5; j_call: TRBJ2-1; d_call: NA; cdr3_nt: TGTGCCAGCAGCCCCAGATTACAGGAATACAATGAGCAGTTCTTC; cdr3_aa: CASSPRLQEYNEQFF
clone_size: NA; v_call: TRBV21-1; j_call: TRBJ2-5; d_call: NA; cdr3_nt: TGTGCCAGCAGCAAGGAGGGACTTCTCGAAGAGACCCAGTACTTC; cdr3_aa: CASSKEGLLEETQYF
clone_size: once; v_call: TRBV15; j_call: TRBJ2-1; d_call: NA; cdr3_nt: TGTGCCACCAGCTCGCCCAGGAACAATGAGCAGTTCTTC; cdr3_aa: CATSSPRNNEQFF
clone_size: NA; v_call: TRBV4-1; j_call: TRBJ2-7; d_call: TRBD1; cdr3_nt: TGCGCCAGCAGCCATGTGGGACAGGGGAAGGACGAGCAGTACTTC; cdr3_aa: CASSHVGQGKDEQYF
clone_size: NA; v_call: TRBV5-1; j_call: TRBJ1-2; d_call: TRBD1; cdr3_nt: TGCGCCAGCAGCATCGGAGGGACAGCCGGATATGGCTACACCTTC; cdr3_aa: CASSIGGTAGYGYTF
clone_size: NA; v_call: TRBV11-3; j_call: TRBJ2-1; d_call: TRBD2; cdr3_nt: TGTGCCAGCAGCTTAGGGGGACTAGCGGGAGTCCACAATGAGCAGTTCTTC; cdr3_aa: CASSLGGLAGVHNEQFF
clone_size: NA; v_call: TRBV28; j_call: TRBJ1-2; d_call: TRBD1; cdr3_nt: TGTGCCAGCAGTTTATCTGGCAGGGGGCGAGATGGCTACACCTTC; cdr3_aa: CASSLSGRGRDGYTF
clone_size: NA; v_call: TRBV5-8; j_call: TRBJ1-2; d_call: TRBD1; cdr3_nt: TGTGCCAGCAGCCCCATCACAGGGGGCAACTATGGCTACACCTTC; cdr3_aa: CASSPITGGNYGYTF
clone_size: NA; v_call: TRBV19; j_call: TRBJ1-2; d_call: NA; cdr3_nt: TGTGCCAGTAGTAGCCGGGGCGACAAGTCGAGCTTC; cdr3_aa: CASSSRGDKSSF
clone_size: once; v_call: TRBV14; j_call: TRBJ1-3; d_call: NA; cdr3_nt: TGTGCCAGCAGCCAAGAATCCGGGACTTCGATATCTGGAAACACCATATATTTT; cdr3_aa: CASSQESGTSISGNTIYF
clone_size: NA; v_call: TRBV5-5; j_call: TRBJ1-1; d_call: NA; cdr3_nt: TGTGCCAGCAGTCCATTTAATACTCCTGAGGCTTTCTTT; cdr3_aa: CASSPFNTPEAFF
clone_size: NA; v_call: TRBV5-1; j_call: TRBJ2-5; d_call: NA; cdr3_nt: TGCGCCAGCAGCTTGGACAGAACTCAAGAGACCCAGTACTTC; cdr3_aa: CASSLDRTQETQYF
clone_size: NA; v_call: TRBV7-8; j_call: TRBJ2-7; d_call: TRBD1; cdr3_nt: TGTGCCAGCAGCTTAGCCCCGGGACAGGGGCATAGTGAGCAGTACTTC; cdr3_aa: CASSLAPGQGHSEQYF
clone_size: NA; v_call: TRBV7-8; j_call: TRBJ2-7; d_call: NA; cdr3_nt: TGTGCCAGCAGTCTCGACTGGAGCTCCTACGAGCAGTACTTC; cdr3_aa: CASSLDWSSYEQYF
clone_size: NA; v_call: TRBV5-6; j_call: TRBJ2-7; d_call: NA; cdr3_nt: TGTGCCAGCAGCTTGGTAGCCGGGATCGTGCAGTACTTC; cdr3_aa: CASSLVAGIVQYF
clone_size: NA; v_call: TRBV30; j_call: TRBJ1-1; d_call: NA; cdr3_nt: TGTGCCTGGAGTCCCAGGGAGATGAACGCTGAAGCTTTCTTT; cdr3_aa: CAWSPREMNAEAFF
clone_size: NA; v_call: TRBV2; j_call: TRBJ1-4; d_call: NA; cdr3_nt: TGTGCCAGCGGTTTAAGGCCGAATGAAAAACTGTTTTTT; cdr3_aa: CASGLRPNEKLFF
clone_size: once; v_call: TRBV5-1; j_call: TRBJ2-7; d_call: NA; cdr3_nt: TGCGCCAGCAGCGGCGGGACGGCGAGCCGGGGCGAGCAGTACTTC; cdr3_aa: CASSGGTASRGEQYF
clone_size: once; v_call: TRBV4-2; j_call: TRBJ2-5; d_call: TRBD1; cdr3_nt: TGTGCCAGCAGCCAGATAAGGGGGCAGACCCAAGAGACCCAGTACTTC; cdr3_aa: CASSQIRGQTQETQYF
clone_size: once; v_call: TRBV5-4; j_call: TRBJ2-7; d_call: TRBD2; cdr3_nt: TGTGCCAGCAGCTTGGCGGCGGGAGCCTACGAGCAGTACTTC; cdr3_aa: CASSLAAGAYEQYF
clone_size: NA; v_call: TRBV14; j_call: TRBJ2-7; d_call: NA; cdr3_nt: TGTGCCAGCAGCCAAGTAGGGGTCCGAGGAAGCGAGCAGTACTTC; cdr3_aa: CASSQVGVRGSEQYF
clone_size: NA; v_call: TRBV12-5; j_call: TRBJ2-5; d_call: NA; cdr3_nt: TGTGCTAGTGGTTCAAGTGGAGAGACCCAGTACTTC; cdr3_aa: CASGSSGETQYF
clone_size: NA; v_call: TRBV19; j_call: TRBJ2-3; d_call: TRBD2; cdr3_nt: TGTGCCAGTAGTAGAGGGACTAGCGGAAGCACAGATACGCAGTATTTT; cdr3_aa: CASSRGTSGSTDTQYF
clone_size: NA; v_call: TRBV25-1; j_call: TRBJ2-7; d_call: NA; cdr3_nt: TGTGCCAGCAGAAGGTCGGCGGGACGGGACGAGCAGTACTTC; cdr3_aa: CASRRSAGRDEQYF
clone_size: NA; v_call: TRBV7-9; j_call: TRBJ1-2; d_call: NA; cdr3_nt: TGTGCCAGCAGCTTAGCGCGGGGGGCGGCCGGCTACACCTTC; cdr3_aa: CASSLARGAAGYTF
clone_size: NA; v_call: TRBV14; j_call: TRBJ2-7; d_call: TRBD1; cdr3_nt: TGTGCCAGCAGCCACAGGGGGATTGGGGAGCAGTACTTC; cdr3_aa: CASSHRGIGEQYF
clone_size: once; v_call: TRBV6-5; j_call: TRBJ2-5; d_call: TRBD2; cdr3_nt: TGTGCCAGCAGAGCGGGACTAGCGACGGAGGCCCAGTACTTC; cdr3_aa: CASRAGLATEAQYF